Following are 8 T cell receptor beta chains from one sample sequenced in a study of blood T cell repertoires in COVID-19. Assay used: immunoSEQ multiplex PCR; TCRdb lists only in-frame clones, some missing. The sample has about 160,000 clones, approximately 85% seen once. Sequenced: peripheral blood. Receptors originate from an elderly man with COVID-19, enrolled during active disease.

The chain carries TRBV2 and TRBJ1-1; unclear D gene. This CDR3 is built from 18 residues. The V gene lost 1 base and the J gene lost 4 bases, with 22 bases spanning the gap. Germline CDR1 is SNHLY and CDR2 is FYNNEI. CDR3 residues: CASSEGARSWNSRTEAFF. For the CDR3, the DNA is TGTGCCAGCAGTGAAGGGGCCAGATCTTGGAACTCGCGCACTGAAGCTTTCTTT.

The gene calls are TRBV6-6 and TRBJ2-2; TRBD1 aligns across 9 bases. From germline, CDR1 is MNHNY and CDR2 SVGAGI (reference sequence). This CDR3 has 16 amino acids. V trimming: 6 bases; J trimming: 0 bases; junction bases outside the gene matches: 5. CDR3 DNA: TGTGCCAGCAGGAGGACAGGGGATCCGAACACCGGGGAGCTGTTTTTT. It yields the protein CASRRTGDPNTGELFF.

V and J are TRBV3-1 (or the pseudogene TRBV3-2) and TRBJ2-2; 7 bases are shared with TRBD1. Germline CDR1 and CDR2: LGHDT and YNNKEL (reference sequence). V dropped 6 bases and J dropped 2; count of bases not matched to a gene: 3. The CDR3 runs 14 residues. In nucleotides, the CDR3 is TGTGCCAGCAGGCACAGGGGAAACACCGGGGAGCTGTTTTTT. This gives the protein CASRHRGNTGELFF.

The V call is TRBV13, the J call TRBJ1-6, with D possibly matching TRBD1 (6 bases). Germline CDR1 PRHDT, CDR2 FYEKMQ (reference sequence). Trimming shortened V by 2 bases and J by 8 bases, and 10 bases separated the two germline ends. The CDR3 has 14 residues. CDR3 in amino acids: CASSLSGEDSPLHF. The CDR3 coding sequence is TGTGCCAGCAGCTTATCAGGGGAAGATTCACCCCTCCACTTT. Combining the CDR3 with reference TRBV13 and TRBJ1-6 gives the whole variable domain AAGVIQSPRHLIKEKRETATLKCYPIPRHDTVYWYQQGPGQDPQFLISFYEKMQSDKGSIPDRFSAQQFSDYHSELNMSSLELGDSALYFCASSLSGEDSPLHFGNGTRLTVT.

The chain carries TRBV10-3 and TRBJ1-3, with a weak D call TRBD1 (6 bases). The CDR3 length is 12 residues. Germline loops: CDR1 ENHRY, CDR2 SYGVKD. Trimming pared 9 bases from V and 2 bases from J, leaving 8 bases between. The CDR3 nucleotides are TGTGCCATACAGGGAACTGGAAACACCATATATTTT. This gives the protein CAIQGTGNTIYF.

The chain uses TRBV19 and TRBJ1-1, with 7 bases fitting TRBD1. With V trimmed by 7 bases and J by 1 base, 6 bases remained unmatched. Germline V gives CDR1 LNHDA, CDR2 SQIVND (reference sequence). This CDR3 comprises 14 residues. CDR3 loop: CASKAQGTNTEAFF. Written as DNA, the CDR3 is TGTGCCAGTAAAGCACAGGGGACGAACACTGAAGCTTTCTTT.

The chain uses TRBV28 and TRBJ1-5; 7 nucleotides match TRBD1. Germline lookup yields CDR1 MDHEN and CDR2 SYDVKM. CDR3 length: 17 amino acids. The trim removed 1 base at V and 2 bases at J, leaving 8 bases unmatched. The CDR3 reads CASSLLTGYDGNQPQHF. Written as DNA, the CDR3 is TGTGCCAGCAGTTTATTGACAGGGTATGACGGCAATCAGCCCCAGCATTTT.

This clone showed up just once. The chain links TRBV5-5 to TRBJ2-1; TRBD2 aligns across 13 bases. Germline lookup yields CDR1 SGHKS and CDR2 YYEKEE (reference sequence). V lost 2 bases and J lost 0; bases outside the gene matches: 5. This CDR3 has 18 residues. The CDR3 is CASSLLTSGGASYNEQFF. The DNA of the CDR3 is TGTGCCAGCAGCTTATTAACTAGCGGGGGGGCCTCCTACAATGAGCAGTTCTTC.